These 13 T cell receptor beta chains originate from one sample sequenced in a study of beta chain features in type 1 diabetes. Sequencing targeted expressed TCRB transcripts, as all isolated RNA had been reverse transcribed. Using immunoSEQ multiplex PCR, the repertoire was profiled, and TCRdb retains in-frame clones only, with some absent. Of roughly 240,000 clones in the sample, 13% to 15% were seen once. Sequenced: naive CD4+ T cells from blood. The receptors stem from a woman aged 40 to 50 in good health.

This chain links TRBV6-5 with TRBJ2-4; 7 nucleotides agree with TRBD1. The V and J ends lost 0 bases and 3 bases, in that order; junction bases with no gene match: 2. This CDR3 is built from 15 residues. Germline V gene lookup returns CDR1 MNHEY and CDR2 SVGAGI. The CDR3 sequence: CASSYSRQGKNIQYF. The CDR3 coding sequence is TGTGCCAGCAGTTACTCCCGACAGGGCAAAAACATTCAGTACTTC.

The V and J genes are TRBV4-3 and TRBJ2-5; D call uncertain. V lost 1 base and J lost 3, with 12 bases in between. This CDR3 has 15 amino acids. Germline V CDR1 and CDR2: LGHNA, YSLEER. The CDR3 is CASSQVGLAKETQYF. DNA of the CDR3: TGCGCCAGCAGCCAAGTCGGTTTAGCCAAAGAGACCCAGTACTTC.

This clone was recorded a few times. V is TRBV7-9 and J is TRBJ1-4; D unclear. Germline V gives CDR1 SEHNR, CDR2 FQNEAQ (reference sequence). With 5 bases removed from V and 8 bases from J, the gap between germline ends came to 6 bases. The CDR3 spans 11 residues. CDR3 bases: TGTGCCAGCAGCGAACAGGAAAAACTGTTTTTT. Its protein product is CASSEQEKLFF.

The genes are TRBV5-4 and TRBJ2-5, with 10 bases lining up with TRBD2. The germline V gene has CDR1 SGHNT and CDR2 YYREEE (reference sequence). Germline trimming cut 0 bases from V and 0 bases from J; bases unmatched to any gene: 8. CDR3 length: 18 amino acids. The CDR3 DNA is TGTGCCAGCAGCTTGGATCTAGCGGGGGCCCTGTACCAAGAGACCCAGTACTTC. Its translation is CASSLDLAGALYQETQYF.

This clone appeared a few times. Written as DNA, the CDR3 is TGTGCCAGCAGTAGGGGGGGACAGGGGATATACGAGCAGTACTTC. It encodes CASSRGGQGIYEQYF. The V and J genes are TRBV6-1 and TRBJ2-7; TRBD1 matches at 10 bases. The V and J ends lost 5 bases and 4 bases, in that order; junction bases with no gene match: 8. The CDR3 length is 15 residues. From germline, CDR1 is MNHNS and CDR2 SASEGT.

This clone was seen once. The chain is built from TRBV5-1 and TRBJ2-2; D unresolved. From germline, CDR1 is SGHRS and CDR2 YFSETQ. V gave up 4 bases and J gave up 2 bases, with 12 bases separating them. The CDR3 sequence is 15 residues long. CDR3 DNA: TGCGCCAGCAGCCTCCCAGTTACAAACACCGGGGAGCTGTTTTTT. Protein: CASSLPVTNTGELFF.

For the CDR3, the DNA is TGTGCCAGCAGCCCCGGGGTAGGGAGCCACAGTTCACCCCTCCACTTT. Translated: CASSPGVGSHSSPLHF. V gene TRBV7-9 combines with J gene TRBJ1-6; D is ambiguous. V lost 5 bases to trimming and J lost 9 bases, with 20 bases between them. The germline gives CDR1 SEHNR, CDR2 FQNEAQ (reference sequence). The CDR3 extends over 16 amino acids.

This clone has only a few counts. This same CDR3 is encoded by further DNA sequences in the sample. This CDR3 reads CAISESSGNTGELFF. In nucleotides, the CDR3 is TGTGCCATCAGTGAATCGTCGGGGAACACCGGGGAGCTGTTTTTT. V gene TRBV10-3 combines with J gene TRBJ2-2; no reliable D call. In germline, CDR1 is ENHRY, CDR2 SYGVKD. The CDR3 covers 15 residues. Trimming took 3 bases from V and 1 from J, leaving 9 bases between them.

The V gene is TRBV5-8, the J gene TRBJ2-1, with 10 bases that match TRBD2. Germline trimming cut 2 bases from V and 7 bases from J; bases unmatched to any gene: 6. The CDR3 covers 15 residues. Per the germline V gene, CDR1 is SGHTS and CDR2 is YDEGEE. For the CDR3, the DNA is TGTGCCAGCAGCTTCGGGACTAGCGCCCTGAATGAGCAGTTCTTC. Residues: CASSFGTSALNEQFF.

The table lists this clone with a few counts. The CDR3 reads CASSFTGGTEAFF. CDR3 DNA sequence: TGTGCCAGCAGCTTCACAGGGGGAACTGAAGCTTTCTTT. This chain joins TRBV6-5 and TRBJ1-1; 8 bases match TRBD1. After removal of 6 bases from V and 5 bases from J, the junction contained 5 bases not matched to a gene. CDR3 length equals 13 residues. Germline loops: CDR1 MNHEY, CDR2 SVGAGI.

In this sample, this clone turned up a few times. The V and J genes are TRBV29-1 and TRBJ2-2, with a tentative D call TRBD1 (6 bases). Germline assignment: CDR1 SQVTM and CDR2 ANQGSEA. Deletions cut 4 bases from V and 1 base from J, with 10 bases between. The CDR3 has 14 residues. This CDR3 is CSVGRTENTGELFF. CDR3 DNA sequence: TGCAGCGTTGGTCGGACAGAGAACACCGGGGAGCTGTTTTTT.

This clone has more than one count but fewer than ten. This chain joins TRBV23-1 and TRBJ1-2, with 7 bases lining up with TRBD1. TRBV23-1 is flagged as an ORF with uncertain function. Trimming took 0 bases from V and 4 from J; bases not matched to a gene: 8. This CDR3 comprises 16 residues. CDR3 amino acids: CASSQSEGAQIYGYTF. CDR3 sequence (DNA): TGCGCCAGCAGTCAATCGGAGGGGGCGCAAATCTATGGCTACACCTTC.

This clone was seen more than once but under ten times. This chain uses TRBV7-9 with TRBJ2-1; 11 bases are a match to TRBD2. The junction had 10 bases not matched to a gene; V was cut back by 2 bases and J by 7 bases. The CDR3 has 17 amino acids. The germline CDR1 and CDR2 sequences are SEHNR and FQNEAQ (reference sequence). CDR3 in amino acids: CASSLYAGLAGGNEQFF. The CDR3 bases are TGTGCCAGCAGCTTATATGCTGGGCTAGCGGGGGGTAATGAGCAGTTCTTC.